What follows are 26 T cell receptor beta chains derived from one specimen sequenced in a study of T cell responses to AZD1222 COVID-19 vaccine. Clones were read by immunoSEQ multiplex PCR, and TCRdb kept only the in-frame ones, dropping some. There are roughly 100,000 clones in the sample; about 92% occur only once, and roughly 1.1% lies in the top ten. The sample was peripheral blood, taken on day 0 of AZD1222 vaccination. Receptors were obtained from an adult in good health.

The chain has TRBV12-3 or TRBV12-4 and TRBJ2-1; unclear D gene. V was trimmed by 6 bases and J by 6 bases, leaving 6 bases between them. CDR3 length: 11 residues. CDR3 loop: CASSSINEQFF. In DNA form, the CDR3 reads TGTGCCAGCAGCTCTATCAATGAGCAGTTCTTC.

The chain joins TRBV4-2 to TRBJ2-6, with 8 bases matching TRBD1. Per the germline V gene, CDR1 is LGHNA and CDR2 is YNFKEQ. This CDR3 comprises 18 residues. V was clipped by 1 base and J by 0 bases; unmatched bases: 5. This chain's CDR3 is CASSQGDRTPSGANVLTF. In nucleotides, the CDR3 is TGTGCCAGCAGCCAAGGGGACAGGACCCCCTCTGGGGCCAACGTCCTGACTTTC.

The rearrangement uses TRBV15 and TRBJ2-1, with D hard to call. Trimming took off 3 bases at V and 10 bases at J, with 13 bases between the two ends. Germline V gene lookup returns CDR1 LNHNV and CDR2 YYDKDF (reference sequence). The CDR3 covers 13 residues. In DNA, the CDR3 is TGTGCCACCAGCAGGCCCCGTGGCGCGGAGCAGTTCTTC. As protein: CATSRPRGAEQFF.

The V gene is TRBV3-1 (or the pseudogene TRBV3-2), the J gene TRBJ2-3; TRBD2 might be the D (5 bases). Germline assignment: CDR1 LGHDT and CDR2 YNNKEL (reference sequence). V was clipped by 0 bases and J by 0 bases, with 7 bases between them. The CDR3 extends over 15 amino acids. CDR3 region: CASSQEGGSTDTQYF. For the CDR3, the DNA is TGTGCCAGCAGCCAAGAGGGCGGGAGCACAGATACGCAGTATTTT.

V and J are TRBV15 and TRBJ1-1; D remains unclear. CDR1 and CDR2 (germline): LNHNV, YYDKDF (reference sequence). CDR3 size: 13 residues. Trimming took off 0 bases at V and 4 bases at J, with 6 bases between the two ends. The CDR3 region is CATSRDRTTEAFF. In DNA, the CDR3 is TGTGCCACCAGCAGAGATCGAACCACTGAAGCTTTCTTT.

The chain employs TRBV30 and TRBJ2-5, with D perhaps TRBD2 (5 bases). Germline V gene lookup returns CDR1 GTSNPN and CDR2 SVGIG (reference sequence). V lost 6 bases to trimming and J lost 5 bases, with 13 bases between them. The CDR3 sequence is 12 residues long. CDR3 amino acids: CACQGGWETQYF. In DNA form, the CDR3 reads TGTGCCTGCCAAGGAGGTTGGGAGACCCAGTACTTC.

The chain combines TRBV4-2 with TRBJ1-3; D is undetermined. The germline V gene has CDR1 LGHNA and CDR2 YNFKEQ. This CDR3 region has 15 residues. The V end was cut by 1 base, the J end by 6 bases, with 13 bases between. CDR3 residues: CASSQGPSEENTIYF. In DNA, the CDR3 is TGTGCCAGCAGCCAAGGGCCGTCGGAGGAAAACACCATATATTTT.

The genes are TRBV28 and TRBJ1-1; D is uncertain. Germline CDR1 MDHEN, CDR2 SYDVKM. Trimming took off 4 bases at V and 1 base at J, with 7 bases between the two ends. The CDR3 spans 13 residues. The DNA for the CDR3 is TGTGCCAGCAGTTGGTCAGGGAACACTGAAGCTTTCTTT. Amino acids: CASSWSGNTEAFF.

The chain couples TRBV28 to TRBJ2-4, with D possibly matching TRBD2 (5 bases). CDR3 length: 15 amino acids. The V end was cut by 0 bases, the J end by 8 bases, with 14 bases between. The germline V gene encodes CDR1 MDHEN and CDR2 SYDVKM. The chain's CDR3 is CASSLWGSLRDIQYF. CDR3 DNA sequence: TGTGCCAGCAGTTTATGGGGGAGTCTTCGGGACATTCAGTACTTC.

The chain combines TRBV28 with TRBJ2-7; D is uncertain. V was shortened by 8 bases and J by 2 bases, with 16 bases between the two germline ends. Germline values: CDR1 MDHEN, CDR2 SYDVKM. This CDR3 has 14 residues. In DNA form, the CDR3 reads TGTGCCAGCTCCGCCGTCAACAGAGCCTACGAGCAGTACTTC. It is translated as CASSAVNRAYEQYF.

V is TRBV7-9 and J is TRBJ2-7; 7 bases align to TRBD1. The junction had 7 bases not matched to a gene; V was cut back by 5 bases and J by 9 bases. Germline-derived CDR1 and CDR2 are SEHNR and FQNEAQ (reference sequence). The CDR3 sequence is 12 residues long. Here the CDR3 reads CASSGQEWGQYF. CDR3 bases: TGTGCCAGCAGCGGACAGGAATGGGGGCAGTACTTC.

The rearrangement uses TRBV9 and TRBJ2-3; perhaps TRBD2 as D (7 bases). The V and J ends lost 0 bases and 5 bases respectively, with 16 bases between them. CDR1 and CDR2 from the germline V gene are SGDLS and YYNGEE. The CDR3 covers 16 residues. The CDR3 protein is CASSVEGGRFVDTQYF. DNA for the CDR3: TGTGCCAGCAGCGTAGAGGGGGGGCGATTCGTAGATACGCAGTATTTT.

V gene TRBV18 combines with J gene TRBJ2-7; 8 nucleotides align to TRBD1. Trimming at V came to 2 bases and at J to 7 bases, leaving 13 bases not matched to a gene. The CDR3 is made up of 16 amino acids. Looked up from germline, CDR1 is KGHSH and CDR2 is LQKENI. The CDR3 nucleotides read TGTGCCAGCTCACCAAGAAGGACAGGGAAAACGGGGGAGCAGTACTTC. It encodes CASSPRRTGKTGEQYF.

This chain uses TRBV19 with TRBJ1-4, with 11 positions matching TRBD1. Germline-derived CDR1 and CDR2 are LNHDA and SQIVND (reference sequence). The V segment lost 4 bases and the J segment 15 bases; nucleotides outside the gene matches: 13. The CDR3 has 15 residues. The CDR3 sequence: CASSTIRDRGKWMFF. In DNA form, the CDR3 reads TGTGCCAGTAGTACAATCCGGGACAGGGGGAAATGGATGTTTTTT. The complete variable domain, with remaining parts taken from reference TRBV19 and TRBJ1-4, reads DGGITQSPKYLFRKEGQNVTLSCEQNLNHDAMYWYRQDPGQGLRLIYYSQIVNDFQKGDIAEGYSVSREKKESFPLTVTSAQKNPTAFYLCASSTIRDRGKWMFFGSGTQLSVL.

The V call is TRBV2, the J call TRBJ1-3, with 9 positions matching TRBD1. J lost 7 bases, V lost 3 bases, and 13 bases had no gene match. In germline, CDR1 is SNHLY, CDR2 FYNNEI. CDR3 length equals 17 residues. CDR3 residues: CASSDADRGEVRNTIYF. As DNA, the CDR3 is TGTGCCAGCAGTGACGCGGACAGGGGTGAGGTTAGGAACACCATATATTTT.

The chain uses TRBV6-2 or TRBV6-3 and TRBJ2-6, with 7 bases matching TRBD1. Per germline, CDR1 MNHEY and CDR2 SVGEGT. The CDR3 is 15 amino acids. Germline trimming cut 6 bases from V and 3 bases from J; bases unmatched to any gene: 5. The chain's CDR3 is CASSNRGGGANVLTF. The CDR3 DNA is TGTGCCAGCAGCAACAGGGGCGGTGGGGCCAACGTCCTGACTTTC.

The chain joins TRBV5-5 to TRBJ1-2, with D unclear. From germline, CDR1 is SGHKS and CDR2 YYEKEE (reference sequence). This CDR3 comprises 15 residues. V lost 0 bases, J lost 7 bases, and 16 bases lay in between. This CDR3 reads CASSLEALTASGYTF. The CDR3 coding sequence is TGTGCCAGCAGCTTGGAGGCATTGACGGCTTCTGGCTACACCTTC.

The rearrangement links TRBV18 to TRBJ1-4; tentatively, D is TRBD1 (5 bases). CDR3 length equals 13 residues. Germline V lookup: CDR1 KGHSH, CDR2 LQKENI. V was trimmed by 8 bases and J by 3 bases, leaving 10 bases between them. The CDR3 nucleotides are TGTGCCAGCACTCGGGACCCTAATGAAAAACTGTTTTTT. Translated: CASTRDPNEKLFF.

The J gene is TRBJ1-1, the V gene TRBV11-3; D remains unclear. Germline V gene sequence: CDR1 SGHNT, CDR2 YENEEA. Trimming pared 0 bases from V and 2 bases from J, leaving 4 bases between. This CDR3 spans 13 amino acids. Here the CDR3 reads CASSLEGNTEAFF. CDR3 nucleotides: TGTGCCAGCAGCTTAGAGGGAAACACTGAAGCTTTCTTT. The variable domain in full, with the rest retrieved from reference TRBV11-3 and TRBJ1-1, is EAGVVQSPRYKIIEKKQPVAFWCNPISGHNTLYWYLQNLGQGPELLIRYENEEAVDDSQLPKDRFSAERLKGVDSTLKIQPAELGDSAVYLCASSLEGNTEAFFGQGTRLTVV.

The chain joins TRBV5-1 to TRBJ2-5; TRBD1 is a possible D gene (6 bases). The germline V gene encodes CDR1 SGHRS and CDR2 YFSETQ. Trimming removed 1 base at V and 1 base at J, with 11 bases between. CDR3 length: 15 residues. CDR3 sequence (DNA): TGCGCCAGCAGCTTGCAGGGGATATCCCAAGAGACCCAGTACTTC. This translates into CASSLQGISQETQYF.

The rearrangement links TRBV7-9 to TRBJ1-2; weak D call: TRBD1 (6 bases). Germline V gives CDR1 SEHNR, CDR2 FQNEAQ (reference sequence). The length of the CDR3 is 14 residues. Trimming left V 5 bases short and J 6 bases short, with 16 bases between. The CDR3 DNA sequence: TGTGCCAGCAGCCTAGGGGCAGGGGTTGATGGCTACACCTTC. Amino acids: CASSLGAGVDGYTF.

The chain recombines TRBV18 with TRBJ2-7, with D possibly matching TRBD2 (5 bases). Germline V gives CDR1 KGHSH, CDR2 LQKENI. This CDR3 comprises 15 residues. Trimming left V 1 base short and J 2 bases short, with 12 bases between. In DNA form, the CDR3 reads TGTGCCAGCTCACCACGCGGGCACAGTACCTACGAGCAGTACTTC. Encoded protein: CASSPRGHSTYEQYF.

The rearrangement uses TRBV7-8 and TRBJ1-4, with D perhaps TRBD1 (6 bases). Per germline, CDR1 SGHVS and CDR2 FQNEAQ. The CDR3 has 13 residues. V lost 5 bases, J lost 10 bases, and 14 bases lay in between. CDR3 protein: CASSIHREGKLFF. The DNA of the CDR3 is TGTGCCAGCAGCATACACAGGGAAGGAAAACTGTTTTTT.

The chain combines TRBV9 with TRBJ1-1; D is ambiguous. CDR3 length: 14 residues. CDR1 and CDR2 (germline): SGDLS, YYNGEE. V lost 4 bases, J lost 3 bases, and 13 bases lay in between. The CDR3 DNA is TGTGCCAGCAGCTCTAGCCTTCGGGACACTGAAGCTTTCTTT. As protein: CASSSSLRDTEAFF.

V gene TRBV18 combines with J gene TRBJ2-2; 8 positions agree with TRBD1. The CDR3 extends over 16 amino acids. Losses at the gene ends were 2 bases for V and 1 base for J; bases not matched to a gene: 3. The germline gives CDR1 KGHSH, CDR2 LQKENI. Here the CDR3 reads CASSPWGTGNTGELFF. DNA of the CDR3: TGTGCCAGCTCACCATGGGGGACAGGGAACACCGGGGAGCTGTTTTTT. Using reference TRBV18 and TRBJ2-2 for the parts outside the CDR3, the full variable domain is NAGVMQNPRHLVRRRGQEARLRCSPMKGHSHVYWYRQLPEEGLKFMVYLQKENIIDESGMPKERFSAEFPKEGPSILRIQQVVRGDSAAYFCASSPWGTGNTGELFFGEGSRLTVL.

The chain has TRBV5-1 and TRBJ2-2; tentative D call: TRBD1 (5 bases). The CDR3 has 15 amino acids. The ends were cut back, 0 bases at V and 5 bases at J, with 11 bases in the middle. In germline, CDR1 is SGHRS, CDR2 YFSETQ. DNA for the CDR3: TGCGCCAGCAGCTTGGACAGGCCCGAAACCGGGGAGCTGTTTTTT. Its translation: CASSLDRPETGELFF. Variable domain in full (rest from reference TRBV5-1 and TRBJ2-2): KAGVTQTPRYLIKTRGQQVTLSCSPISGHRSVSWYQQTPGQGLQFLFEYFSETQRNKGNFPGRFSGRQFSNSRSEMNVSTLELGDSALYLCASSLDRPETGELFFGEGSRLTVL.